A selection of T cell receptor beta chains follows, all from one sample in a study of T cell responses to AZD1222 COVID-19 vaccine. Sequenced by immunoSEQ multiplex PCR; TCRdb stores in-frame clones only, minus some. This sample yields about 150,000 clones, of which around 90% are seen a single time; about 3.8% belongs to the top ten. This sample comprised peripheral blood, obtained 28 days after the second AZD1222 dose. Every receptor here comes from an adult who received the AZD1222 COVID-19 vaccine. Both conserved end residues are part of each CDR3. Fields, in order: V gene, D gene, J gene, CDR3 DNA, CDR3 protein. The D gene is left open where the match is weak.

TRBV5-1,.,TRBJ1-1,TGCGCCAGCAGCACAGGGACGGGCCGTGAAGCTTTCTTT,CASSTGTGREAFF
TRBV11-3,.,TRBJ1-1,TGTGCCAGCAGCCCTGGGGCAGGGGTTAACACTGAAGCTTTCTTT,CASSPGAGVNTEAFF
TRBV28,.,TRBJ2-3,TGTGCCAGCAGCCTCTCTCCCCGATGGGATACGCAGTATTTT,CASSLSPRWDTQYF
TRBV5-1,TRBD1,TRBJ1-4,TGCGCCAGCAGCTGGGGGACAGGGACAACTAATGAAAAACTGTTTTTT,CASSWGTGTTNEKLFF
TRBV24-1,.,TRBJ1-2,TGTGCCACCAGTGACCCGGGTTGGGTCGGTGGCTACACCTTC,CATSDPGWVGGYTF
TRBV5-1,.,TRBJ1-2,TGCGCCAGCAGCCCCGAGGCCGGGTCCGGGCGTAGTGGGTATGGCTACACCTTC,CASSPEAGSGRSGYGYTF
TRBV19,.,TRBJ2-2,TGTGCCATCTCCCGGAGGGCCGGGGACACCGGGGAGCTGTTTTTT,CAISRRAGDTGELFF
TRBV10-3,TRBD1,TRBJ1-3,TGTGCCATCAGCATCCGGGACAGCTCTGGAAACACCATATATTTT,CAISIRDSSGNTIYF
TRBV9,TRBD2,TRBJ2-3,TGTGCCAGCAGCGGGGACTACACAGATACGCAGTATTTT,CASSGDYTDTQYF
TRBV4-3,.,TRBJ1-2,TGCGCCAGCAGCCCTCAGGGGTTCTATGGCTACACCTTC,CASSPQGFYGYTF
TRBV19,TRBD2,TRBJ2-5,TGTGCCAGTAGTACCCTCGGGGGGTACCAAGAGACCCAGTACTTC,CASSTLGGYQETQYF
TRBV9,TRBD1,TRBJ1-1,TGTGCCAGCAGCCTCCAACAGGGGGCTAACACTGAAGCTTTCTTT,CASSLQQGANTEAFF
TRBV14,.,TRBJ2-3,TGTGCCAGCAGCCAAGATCTTACCACAGATACGCAGTATTTT,CASSQDLTTDTQYF
TRBV29-1,.,TRBJ1-1,TGCAGCGTTGATAGGGGTTGGAACACTGAAGCTTTCTTT,CSVDRGWNTEAFF
TRBV7-8,TRBD2,TRBJ2-1,TGTGCCAGCAGCCAAGCGCGGGAGTCAGGTGAGCAGTTCTTC,CASSQARESGEQFF
TRBV30,.,TRBJ2-5,TGTGCCTGGGACCGGGGCCAACAAGAGACCCAGTACTTC,CAWDRGQQETQYF
TRBV7-6,TRBD2,TRBJ2-2,TGTGCCAGCAGCCTAAGACTAGCGGGGACCCTGGACACCGGGGAGCTGTTTTTT,CASSLRLAGTLDTGELFF
TRBV6-4,.,TRBJ2-3,TGTGCCAGCAGTGACTCGGTGCGGGATACGCAGTATTTT,CASSDSVRDTQYF
TRBV5-1,TRBD1,TRBJ1-4,TGCGCCAGCAGCCCGACAGGGATTGGAACTAATGAAAAACTGTTTTTT,CASSPTGIGTNEKLFF
TRBV11-2,TRBD2,TRBJ2-3,TGTGCCAGCAGCTCCGGACTAGCGGGGTACACAGATACGCAGTATTTT,CASSSGLAGYTDTQYF
TRBV19,TRBD2,TRBJ2-1,TGTGCCAGTAGTATGGAGACTAGCAGGTACAATGAGCAGTTCTTC,CASSMETSRYNEQFF
TRBV7-7,.,TRBJ1-4,TGTGCCAGCAGCTCGGGGGACTTTTCGGGTAATGAAAAACTGTTTTTT,CASSSGDFSGNEKLFF
TRBV19,TRBD2,TRBJ2-3,TGTGCCAGTAGTGGAAGACTAGCGGGAGGGCTGGATACGCAGTATTTT,CASSGRLAGGLDTQYF
TRBV7-2,.,TRBJ1-2,TGTGCCAGCAGCTCGGGGCCCGACAGCAACTATGGCTACACCTTC,CASSSGPDSNYGYTF
TRBV4-2,TRBD1,TRBJ2-7,TGTGCCAGCAGCCAAGTAGACAGGGAATACGAGCAGTACTTC,CASSQVDREYEQYF
TRBV19,TRBD1,TRBJ2-3,TGTGCCAGTAGTCCTGACAGGGACCAAAGCACAGATACGCAGTATTTT,CASSPDRDQSTDTQYF
TRBV6-4,.,TRBJ2-3,TGTGCCAGCAGTGACTCGAGAGCTATCACAGATACGCAGTATTTT,CASSDSRAITDTQYF
TRBV5-4,.,TRBJ1-1,TGTGCCAGCAGCTTCGGGAACGACCGGGGAGCTTTCTTT,CASSFGNDRGAFF
TRBV15,TRBD2,TRBJ2-7,TGTGCCACCAGCGTCGGGCGGGGGAGCTCCTACGAGCAGTACTTC,CATSVGRGSSYEQYF
TRBV7-2,.,TRBJ1-2,TGTGCCAGCAGCTTATCGGGACGGCGTACCTATGGCTACACCTTC,CASSLSGRRTYGYTF
TRBV6-6,.,TRBJ1-2,TGTGCCAGCAGTCCCCCGGCGGGGGGGCCAAACTATGGCTACACCTTC,CASSPPAGGPNYGYTF
TRBV5-4,TRBD1,TRBJ2-5,TGTGCCAGCAGCTTGGGGACAGGGGTTTGGGAGACCCAGTACTTC,CASSLGTGVWETQYF
TRBV6-5,TRBD1,TRBJ1-1,TGTGCCAGCAGTACGACAGGGGGAGCTTTCTTT,CASSTTGGAFF
TRBV5-1,.,TRBJ2-2,TGCGCCAGCAGCCCCGCCTGGGGGACGAACACCGGGGAGCTGTTTTTT,CASSPAWGTNTGELFF
TRBV10-3,.,TRBJ1-4,TGTGCCATCAGTGAGTCGCGGGATGAAAAACTGTTTTTT,CAISESRDEKLFF
TRBV7-3,TRBD2,TRBJ2-3,TGTGCCAGCAGCTTAGGCGGACTAGCGGGAAACACAGATACGCAGTATTTT,CASSLGGLAGNTDTQYF
TRBV12-5,.,TRBJ1-3,TGTGCTAGTGGTTTGGTAGGAGGGGTTGGAGGAAACACCATATATTTT,CASGLVGGVGGNTIYF